The clone carrying this T cell receptor beta chain was found many times. Its antigen is unknown. The data belong to a study of regulatory T cells in long-lasting Graves disease. Study at large: In persistent Graves' disease, antithyroid drugs had been taken for over 5 years and TSH receptor antibodies stayed positive.

Trimming removed 0 bases from V and 2 bases from J, with 16 bases in between. CDR1 and CDR2 from the germline V gene are MNHNY and SVGAGI (reference sequence). This CDR3 has 17 amino acids. Study conclusions and caveats: Gene preferences differed: TRBV28, TRBJ1-2, TRBJ2-5 in persistent cases. Not thyroid tissue but only peripheral blood was studied.

Building the TCR beta libraries relied on iRepertoire HTBI primers, and CDR3 regions underwent Arm-PCR. Using its own MiXCR run on the multiplex PCR reads, TCRdb lists one record per CDR3 protein. The repertoire holds around 510,000 distinct CDR3 sequences, with around 20% as singletons. The time point was: persistent/refractory GD, antithyroid drugs over 5 years with positive TRAb. RNA isolated from PBMCs was used to make the TCR library. The specimen was peripheral blood mononuclear cells (PBMCs), collected when the disease was refractory, from a patient treated with antithyroid drugs. J is TRBJ1-2 and V is TRBV6-6; D is ambiguous. The receptor was derived from a female donor with Graves disease. The CDR3 coding sequence is TGTGCCAGCAGTTACTCGAGAGTAACGCTACTAAACTATGGCTACACCTTC. It is translated as CASSYSRVTLLNYGYTF.